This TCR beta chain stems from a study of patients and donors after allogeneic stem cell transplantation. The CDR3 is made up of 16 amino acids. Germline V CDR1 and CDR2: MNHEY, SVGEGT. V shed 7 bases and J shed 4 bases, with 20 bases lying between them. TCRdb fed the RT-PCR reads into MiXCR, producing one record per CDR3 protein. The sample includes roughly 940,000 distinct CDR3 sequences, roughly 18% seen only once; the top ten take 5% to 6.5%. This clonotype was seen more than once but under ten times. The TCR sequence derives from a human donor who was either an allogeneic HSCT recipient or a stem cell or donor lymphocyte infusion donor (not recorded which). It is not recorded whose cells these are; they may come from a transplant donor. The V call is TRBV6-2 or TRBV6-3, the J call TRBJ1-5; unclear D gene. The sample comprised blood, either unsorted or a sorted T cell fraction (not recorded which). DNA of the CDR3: TGTGCCAGCACCAGAGCGTGGGGAGGCAAGAATCAGCCCCAGCATTTT. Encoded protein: CASTRAWGGKNQPQHF.